This T cell receptor beta chain was identified during a study of OX40 agonist ivuxolimab in advanced cancers. This clone came up a few times. Some clones are missing from TCRdb's copy, which holds only in-frame ones; the method was immunoSEQ multiplex PCR. The sample comprises some 35,000 clones, around four fifths of which are singletons, and approximately 22% rests with the top ten. Sequences were derived from CD4+ or CD8+ T cells sorted from blood, sampled in a trial of the OX40 agonist ivuxolimab. This sequence originates from an adult with an advanced solid tumor such as melanoma, head and neck, liver or kidney cancer.

The CDR3 coding sequence is TGTGCCAGCAGCCCGGCGGACATTGGGGCTACTGAAAAACTGTTTTTT. Translated, it gives CASSPADIGATEKLFF. This chain connects TRBV7-9 to TRBJ1-4, with D tentatively TRBD1 (5 bases). CDR1 and CDR2 (germline): SEHNR, FQNEAQ (reference sequence). CDR3 length: 16 residues. With 5 bases removed from V and 7 bases from J, the gap between germline ends came to 20 bases.